Listed below are T cell receptor beta chains from one sample, sequenced in a study of blood T cell repertoires in COVID-19. Method: immunoSEQ multiplex PCR; TCRdb's copy keeps in-frame clones and lacks some. The profile shows fewer than 200,000 clones, 81% of them singletons. Sequenced input: peripheral blood. These receptors originate from a woman aged 80 or over with COVID-19, enrolled during active disease. Each CDR3 is given without its conserved first and last residue. The D gene is left open where the match is weak. Some rows mark clone size as missing; the rest say once, few, many or name a class of expanded clone.

NA	TRBV5-5	TRBJ2-7	NA	ASSSGTFYEQY
few	TRBV27	TRBJ1-5	TRBD1	ASSSGTGYSNQPQH
NA	TRBV11-3	TRBJ1-4	TRBD1	ASSSDREKLF
NA	TRBV12-5	TRBJ1-5	TRBD1	ASGSTGQQPQH
once	TRBV10-3	TRBJ2-3	TRBD2	AISSTSGDPTQY
NA	TRBV19	TRBJ1-5	NA	ASSIGGRSSQPQH
NA	TRBV25-1	TRBJ1-2	TRBD1	ASSDPGQLFSPWGYT
NA	TRBV5-6	TRBJ1-2	TRBD1	ASSEGQGVHYGYT
once	TRBV15	TRBJ2-3	NA	ATSSRRGGLDTQY
NA	TRBV2	TRBJ2-5	NA	ASLKLEQETQY
NA	TRBV18	TRBJ1-1	TRBD1	ASSPDRDWEAF
NA	TRBV6-4	TRBJ2-2	NA	ASSTEGGAHTGELF
NA	TRBV7-2	TRBJ2-7	TRBD1	ASSPRQGPYEQY
NA	TRBV7-9	TRBJ2-1	NA	ASSLRRSSGSYNEQF
NA	TRBV2	TRBJ2-5	TRBD1	ASSEDRVDVETQY
NA	TRBV7-3	TRBJ2-2	NA	ASSLKGVPFANTGELF
NA	TRBV6-5	TRBJ1-2	TRBD1	ASSPGQGAFYGYT
once	TRBV5-1	TRBJ1-1	NA	ASSPDLNTEAF
NA	TRBV19	TRBJ2-1	TRBD2	ASSNRLAGGVNEQF
NA	TRBV7-9	TRBJ2-1	NA	ASSPPLSSYNEQF
NA	TRBV5-1	TRBJ2-1	TRBD2	ASSSSTSGGAEQF
NA	TRBV2	TRBJ2-3	NA	ASTRIPGQLPQMHTDTQY
NA	TRBV29-1	TRBJ2-7	NA	SVEALSGGQY